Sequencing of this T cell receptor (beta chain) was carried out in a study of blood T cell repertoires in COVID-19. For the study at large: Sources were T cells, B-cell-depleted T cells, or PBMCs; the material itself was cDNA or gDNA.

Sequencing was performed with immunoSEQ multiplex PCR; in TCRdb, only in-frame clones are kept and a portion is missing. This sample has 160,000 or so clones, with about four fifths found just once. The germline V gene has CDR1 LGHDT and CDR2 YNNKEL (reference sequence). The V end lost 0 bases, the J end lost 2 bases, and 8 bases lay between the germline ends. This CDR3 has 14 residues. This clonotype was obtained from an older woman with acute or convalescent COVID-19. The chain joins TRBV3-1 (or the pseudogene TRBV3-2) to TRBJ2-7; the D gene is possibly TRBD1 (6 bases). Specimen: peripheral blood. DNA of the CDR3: TGTGCCAGCAGCCAAGAACAGGGTCCCTACGAGCAGTACTTC. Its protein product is CASSQEQGPYEQYF.